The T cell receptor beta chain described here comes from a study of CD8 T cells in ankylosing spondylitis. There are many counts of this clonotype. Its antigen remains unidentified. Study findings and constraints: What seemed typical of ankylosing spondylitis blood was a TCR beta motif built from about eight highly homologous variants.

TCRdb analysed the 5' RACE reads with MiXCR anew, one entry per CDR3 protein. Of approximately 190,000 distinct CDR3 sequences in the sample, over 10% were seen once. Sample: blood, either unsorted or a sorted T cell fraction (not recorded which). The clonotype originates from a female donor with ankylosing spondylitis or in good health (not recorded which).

The CDR3 reads CASSQVSGGNQPQHF. Written as DNA, the CDR3 is TGTGCCAGCAGCCAAGTATCAGGGGGCAATCAGCCCCAGCATTTT. The chain recombines TRBV3-1 with TRBJ1-5, with D possibly being TRBD1 (6 bases). The CDR3 has 15 amino acids. Germline-derived CDR1 and CDR2 are LGHDT and YNNKEL (reference sequence). V was cut by 1 base and J by 2 bases, with 9 bases left in between.